The rows below give T cell receptor beta chains drawn from one sample of a study of CD8 T cells in ankylosing spondylitis. TCRdb analysed the 5' RACE reads with MiXCR anew, one entry per CDR3 protein. The table records about 190,000 distinct CDR3 sequences, about an eighth of them present only once. Sequenced sample: blood, either unsorted or a sorted T cell fraction (not recorded which). These receptors were taken from a female donor with ankylosing spondylitis or in good health (not recorded which). The CDR3 runs from the conserved cysteine through the conserved F or W. Each record gives: V gene, D gene, clone size, J gene, CDR3 DNA, CDR3 protein. A D gene is named only where the DNA matches it firmly. The size entry is marked missing in some rows and otherwise reads once, few, many or a size class.

TRBV28	TRBD1	few	TRBJ1-6	TGTGCCAGCAGACTTCAACAGGGGGCGAATTCACCCCTCCACTTT	CASRLQQGANSPLHF
TRBV12-3/TRBV12-4	.	.	TRBJ2-5	TGTGCCAGCAGCACATGGATGGAGACCCAGTACTTC	CASSTWMETQYF
TRBV7-2	.	few	TRBJ2-2	TGTGCCAGCAGCTTAAGGCAGGGAAACACCGGGGAGCTGTTTTTT	CASSLRQGNTGELFF
TRBV24-1	.	few	TRBJ2-5	TGTGCCACCGGCTCAGGGGACCAAGAGACCCAGTACTTC	CATGSGDQETQYF
TRBV19	.	many	TRBJ2-7	TGTGCCAGTAGTATCAGACAGGCCCCCTACGAGCAGTACTTC	CASSIRQAPYEQYF
TRBV5-6	TRBD1	.	TRBJ1-4	TGTGCCAGCAGCCAACTACACCGGGACAGGGAGTATGAAAAACTGTTTTTT	CASSQLHRDREYEKLFF
TRBV12-3/TRBV12-4	TRBD1	many	TRBJ1-5	TGTGCCAGCAGTCGCATCGGGACAGGGGGGAATCAGCCCCAGCATTTT	CASSRIGTGGNQPQHF
TRBV20-1	.	.	TRBJ1-4	TGCAGTGCGGAGAGGAGGGCTGGGGAAAAACTGTTTTTT	CSAERRAGEKLFF
TRBV5-1	.	many	TRBJ2-2	TGCGCCAGCAGCTTGGACCTAGGGGAGCTGTTTTTT	CASSLDLGELFF
TRBV10-3	.	.	TRBJ2-7	TGTGCCATCAGTGCGACGGACTACGAGCAGTACTTC	CAISATDYEQYF
TRBV6-2/TRBV6-3	.	.	TRBJ1-1	TGTGCCAGCAGCTCCGGGACCGCGAACACTGAAGCTTTCTTT	CASSSGTANTEAFF
TRBV24-1	.	many	TRBJ1-2	TGTGCCACCAGTGATTCTTACGAGGGCTATGGCTACACCTTC	CATSDSYEGYGYTF
TRBV7-2	.	.	TRBJ2-5	TGTGCCAGCAGCTTAGTTCAGGAAGAGGAGACCCAGTACTTC	CASSLVQEEETQYF
TRBV11-2	.	many	TRBJ2-1	TGTGCCAGCAGCTTTACTGGGAGCGATGAGCAGTTCTTC	CASSFTGSDEQFF
TRBV20-1	.	few	TRBJ1-2	TGCAGTGCTAGAGTTTTTGAGGTCACCTATGGCTACACCTTC	CSARVFEVTYGYTF
TRBV20-1	TRBD2	.	TRBJ2-1	TGCAGTGCGTGGGGGCTAGCGGGAAATGAGCAGTTCTTC	CSAWGLAGNEQFF
TRBV3-1	TRBD2	many	TRBJ2-2	TGTGCCAGCAGCCATTATACCCGAGGCGGGGGCGGGGAGCTGTTTTTT	CASSHYTRGGGGELFF
TRBV27	.	few	TRBJ1-1	TGTGCCAGCAGTTCCCTGTGGGCGGACGAAGCTTTCTTT	CASSSLWADEAFF
TRBV6-2/TRBV6-3	.	.	TRBJ1-5	TGTGCCAGCAGTTACTTGACTCAGCCCCAGCATTTT	CASSYLTQPQHF
TRBV7-3	TRBD1	.	TRBJ1-4	TGTGCCAGCAGCTCCAGGGGGCTAAGAGAAAAACTGTTTTTT	CASSSRGLREKLFF
TRBV5-1	TRBD1	.	TRBJ2-2	TGCGCCAGCAGGCACAGGACGACAGGGTCGAACACCGGGGAGCTGTTTTTT	CASRHRTTGSNTGELFF
TRBV30	.	many	TRBJ1-5	TGTGCCTGGAGCAGAGGGTCCGGCAATCAGCCCCAGCATTTT	CAWSRGSGNQPQHF
TRBV18	TRBD1	.	TRBJ1-2	TGTGCCAGCTCACCCGTGTCAGGGGGCGAAGGCTACACCTTC	CASSPVSGGEGYTF
TRBV7-6	.	.	TRBJ1-1	TGTGCCAGCAGCCCCCAAAATACCGGGACAGAAGCTTTCTTT	CASSPQNTGTEAFF
TRBV7-2	.	few	TRBJ2-7	TGTGCCAGCACCAAGACAGGTGGTACCTACGAGCAGTACTTC	CASTKTGGTYEQYF
TRBV6-5	.	many	TRBJ2-5	TGTGCCAGCAGTTATGTGGGCAGGCAAGAGACCCAGTACTTC	CASSYVGRQETQYF
TRBV29-1	.	many	TRBJ2-7	TGCAGCGTTGAAGGTGTTGGGGCCTACGAGCAGTACTTC	CSVEGVGAYEQYF
TRBV7-9	.	many	TRBJ2-6	TGTGCCAGCAGCTTATTATCCCTCTCTGGGGCCAACGTCCTGACTTTC	CASSLLSLSGANVLTF
TRBV4-3	TRBD2	many	TRBJ2-5	TGCGCCAGCAGCCAAGACCCCAGCGGGATTTCAGAGACCCAGTACTTC	CASSQDPSGISETQYF
TRBV12-3/TRBV12-4	TRBD2	many	TRBJ2-7	TGTGCCAGCAGCCACCTGGGACTAGCGGGACTCTCCTACGAGCAGTACTTC	CASSHLGLAGLSYEQYF
TRBV6-2/TRBV6-3	.	.	TRBJ1-1	TGTGCCAGCAGTTCGCTTGATCGGGGAATGGTAGCTTTCTTT	CASSSLDRGMVAFF
TRBV20-1	.	many	TRBJ2-7	TGCAGTGCTGGCCGGGGTCAACCCAAAGCCGAGCAGTACTTC	CSAGRGQPKAEQYF
TRBV7-9	TRBD2	many	TRBJ2-3	TGTGCCAGCAGCTTAACGTCTAGCGGGAGGGCAGATACGCAGTATTTT	CASSLTSSGRADTQYF
TRBV6-5	.	many	TRBJ2-7	TGTGCCAGCAGAAGACTGTCCTACGAGCAGTACTTC	CASRRLSYEQYF
TRBV7-2	TRBD2	many	TRBJ2-7	TGTGCCAGCAGCTTAGCGCCACTAGCGGGAGTGGTGCAGTACTTC	CASSLAPLAGVVQYF
TRBV19	.	.	TRBJ2-7	TGTGCCAGTAGGTTGCAGCCTTCCTACGAGCAGTACTTC	CASRLQPSYEQYF
TRBV20-1	.	many	TRBJ2-7	TGCAGTGCTAGAGATCCCCTAGTCAGCTACGAGCAGTACTTC	CSARDPLVSYEQYF
TRBV29-1	TRBD2	many	TRBJ2-2	TGCAGCGTTTCCGGGGGGGCAGCGAACACCGGGGAGCTGTTTTTT	CSVSGGAANTGELFF
TRBV7-2	.	once	TRBJ2-3	TGTGCCAGCAGGCCTAAAGCAGATACGCAGTATTTT	CASRPKADTQYF
TRBV12-3/TRBV12-4	TRBD2	many	TRBJ2-5	TGTGCCAGCAGTGTTAGCGGGACGGAGACCCAGTACTTC	CASSVSGTETQYF
TRBV5-1	TRBD2	few	TRBJ2-1	TGCGCCAGCAGCGATCTAGCGGGAGGATCCTACAATGAGCAGTTCTTC	CASSDLAGGSYNEQFF
TRBV7-7	.	few	TRBJ2-2	TGTGCCAGCAGCTTAGGGGGATATGGCACCGGGGAGCTGTTTTTT	CASSLGGYGTGELFF
TRBV7-2	.	few	TRBJ2-7	TGTGCCAGCAGCTTAATGTTGGGTTACGAGCAGTACTTC	CASSLMLGYEQYF
TRBV4-1	.	many	TRBJ2-4	TGCGCCAGCAGCCAAGCCAGCCTAGCCAAAAACATTCAGTACTTC	CASSQASLAKNIQYF
TRBV7-2	.	many	TRBJ2-3	TGTGCCAGCAGCTTAGTTGGGCCAGCGGGAGATACGCAGTATTTT	CASSLVGPAGDTQYF